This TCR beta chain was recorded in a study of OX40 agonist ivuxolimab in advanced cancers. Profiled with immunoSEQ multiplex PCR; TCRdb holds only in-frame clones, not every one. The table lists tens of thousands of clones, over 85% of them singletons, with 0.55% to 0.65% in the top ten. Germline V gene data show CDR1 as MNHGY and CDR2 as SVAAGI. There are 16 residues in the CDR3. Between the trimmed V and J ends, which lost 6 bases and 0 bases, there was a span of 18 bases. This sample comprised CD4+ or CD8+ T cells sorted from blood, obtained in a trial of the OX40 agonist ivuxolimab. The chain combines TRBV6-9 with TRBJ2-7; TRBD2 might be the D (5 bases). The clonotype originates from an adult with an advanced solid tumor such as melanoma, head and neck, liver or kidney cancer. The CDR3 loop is CASRTSRVFSSYEQYF. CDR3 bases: TGTGCCAGCAGGACATCGAGGGTGTTTAGCTCCTACGAGCAGTACTTC.